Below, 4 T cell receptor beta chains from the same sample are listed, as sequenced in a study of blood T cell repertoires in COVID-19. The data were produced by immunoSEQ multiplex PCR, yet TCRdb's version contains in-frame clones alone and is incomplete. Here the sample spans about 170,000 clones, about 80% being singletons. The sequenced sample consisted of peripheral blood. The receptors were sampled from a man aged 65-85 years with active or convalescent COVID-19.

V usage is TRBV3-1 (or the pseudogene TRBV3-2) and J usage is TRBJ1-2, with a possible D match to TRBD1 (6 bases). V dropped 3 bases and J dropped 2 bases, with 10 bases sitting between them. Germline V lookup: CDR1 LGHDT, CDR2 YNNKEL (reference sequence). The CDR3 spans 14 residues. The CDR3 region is CASSQLDRNYGYTF. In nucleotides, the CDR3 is TGTGCCAGCAGCCAGCTAGACAGGAACTATGGCTACACCTTC.

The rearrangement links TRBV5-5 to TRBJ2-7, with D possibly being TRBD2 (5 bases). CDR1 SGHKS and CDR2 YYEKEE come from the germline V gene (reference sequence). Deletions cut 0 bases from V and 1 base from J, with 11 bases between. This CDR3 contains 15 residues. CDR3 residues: CASSLVAGGSYEQYF. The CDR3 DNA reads TGTGCCAGCAGCTTGGTGGCAGGAGGTTCCTACGAGCAGTACTTC. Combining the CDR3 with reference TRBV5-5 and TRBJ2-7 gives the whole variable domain DAGVTQSPTHLIKTRGQQVTLRCSPISGHKSVSWYQQVLGQGPQFIFQYYEKEERGRGNFPDRFSARQFPNYSSELNVNALLLGDSALYLCASSLVAGGSYEQYFGPGTRLTVT.

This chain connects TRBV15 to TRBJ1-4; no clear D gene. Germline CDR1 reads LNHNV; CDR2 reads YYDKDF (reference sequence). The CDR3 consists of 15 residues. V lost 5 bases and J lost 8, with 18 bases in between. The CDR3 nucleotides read TGTGCCACCAGCGCCCCCGGCGGGTTAGGGGAAAAACTGTTTTTT. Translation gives CATSAPGGLGEKLFF.

CDR3 amino acids: CASSRGDGSTDTQYF. Written as DNA, the CDR3 is TGTGCCAGCAGCCGGGGGGACGGGAGCACAGATACGCAGTATTTT. The chain recombines TRBV14 with TRBJ2-3; tentatively, D is TRBD2 (6 bases). Trimming took 4 bases from V and 0 from J, leaving 11 bases between them. The CDR3 extends over 15 amino acids. CDR1 SGHDN and CDR2 FVKESK come from the germline V gene. Together with reference TRBV14 and TRBJ2-3, the CDR3 gives the full variable domain: EAGVTQFPSHSVIEKGQTVTLRCDPISGHDNLYWYRRVMGKEIKFLLHFVKESKQDESGMPNNRFLAERTGGTYSTLKVQPAELEDSGVYFCASSRGDGSTDTQYFGPGTRLTVL.